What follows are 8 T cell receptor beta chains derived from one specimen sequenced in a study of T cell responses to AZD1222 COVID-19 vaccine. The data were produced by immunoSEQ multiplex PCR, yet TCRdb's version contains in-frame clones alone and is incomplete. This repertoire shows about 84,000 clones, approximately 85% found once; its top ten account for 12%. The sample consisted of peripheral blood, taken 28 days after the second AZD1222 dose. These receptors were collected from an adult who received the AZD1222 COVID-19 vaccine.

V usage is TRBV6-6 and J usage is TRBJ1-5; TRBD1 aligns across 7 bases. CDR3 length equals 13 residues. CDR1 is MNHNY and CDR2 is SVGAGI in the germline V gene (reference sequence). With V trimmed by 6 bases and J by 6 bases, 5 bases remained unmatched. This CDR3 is CASSDRVGQPQHF. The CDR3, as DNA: TGTGCCAGCAGCGACAGGGTGGGTCAGCCCCAGCATTTT.

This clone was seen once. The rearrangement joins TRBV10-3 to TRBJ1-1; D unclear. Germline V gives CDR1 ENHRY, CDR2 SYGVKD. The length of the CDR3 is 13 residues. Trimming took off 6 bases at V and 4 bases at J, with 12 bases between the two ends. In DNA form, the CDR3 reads TGTGCCATCAGCGGGGAGGGAATCACTGAAGCTTTCTTT. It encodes CAISGEGITEAFF.

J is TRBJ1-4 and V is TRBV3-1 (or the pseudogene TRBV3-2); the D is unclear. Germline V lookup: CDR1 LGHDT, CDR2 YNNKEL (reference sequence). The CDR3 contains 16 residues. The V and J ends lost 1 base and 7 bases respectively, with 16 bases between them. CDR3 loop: CASSQGIGSAGEKLFF. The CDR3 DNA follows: TGTGCCAGCAGCCAAGGAATAGGGTCGGCTGGTGAAAAACTGTTTTTT.

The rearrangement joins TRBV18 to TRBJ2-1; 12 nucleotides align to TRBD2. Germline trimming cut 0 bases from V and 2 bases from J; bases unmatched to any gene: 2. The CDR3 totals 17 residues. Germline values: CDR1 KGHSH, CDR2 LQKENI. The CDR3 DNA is TGTGCCAGCTCACCACCTCGGACTAGCGGGACCTACAATGAGCAGTTCTTC. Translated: CASSPPRTSGTYNEQFF.

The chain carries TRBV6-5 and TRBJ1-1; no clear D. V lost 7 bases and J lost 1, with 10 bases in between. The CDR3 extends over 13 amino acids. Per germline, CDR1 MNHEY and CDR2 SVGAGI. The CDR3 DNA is TGTGCCAGCAATCTCCGGGAGAACACTGAAGCTTTCTTT. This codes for CASNLRENTEAFF.

The chain's CDR3 is CASSRTGSTTDTQYF. CDR3 bases: TGTGCCAGCAGCCGGACAGGCAGCACCACAGATACGCAGTATTTT. This rearrangement joins TRBV6-2 or TRBV6-3 to TRBJ2-3, with 7 positions matching TRBD1. Germline V gene sequence: CDR1 MNHEY, CDR2 SVGEGT. This CDR3 has 15 amino acids. V was clipped by 6 bases and J by 2 bases; unmatched bases: 8.

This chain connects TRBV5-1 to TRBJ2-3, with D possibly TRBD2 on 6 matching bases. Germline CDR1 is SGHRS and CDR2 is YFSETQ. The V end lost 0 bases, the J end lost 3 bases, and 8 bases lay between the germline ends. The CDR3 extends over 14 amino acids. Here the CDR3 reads CASSLGEATDTQYF. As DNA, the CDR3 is TGCGCCAGCAGCTTGGGGGAGGCAACAGATACGCAGTATTTT.

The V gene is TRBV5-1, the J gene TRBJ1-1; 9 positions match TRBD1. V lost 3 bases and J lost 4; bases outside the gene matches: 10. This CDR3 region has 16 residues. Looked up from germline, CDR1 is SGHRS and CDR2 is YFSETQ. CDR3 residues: CASSYGQGRLSTEAFF. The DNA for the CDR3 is TGCGCCAGCAGCTACGGACAGGGGAGGTTGAGCACTGAAGCTTTCTTT.